This entry lists 2 T cell receptor beta chains sequenced from one sample in a study of Graves' ophthalmopathy and Graves' hyperthyroidism. Amplification of TCR beta CDR3 regions used RNA transcripts. An opening RT-PCR round employed HTBI primers and preceded a second-round multiplex PCR. TCRdb re-called the multiplex PCR reads through MiXCR, storing one row per CDR3 protein. The profile shows roughly 400,000 distinct CDR3 sequences, 17% of them singletons. The source material was peripheral blood. These receptors originate from an adult woman with stable Graves' hyperthyroidism.

This clonotype was recorded many times. V is TRBV28 and J is TRBJ1-2; D is unclear. This CDR3 is built from 13 residues. CDR1 is MDHEN, CDR2 SYDVKM, per germline. Trimming removed 0 bases from V and 4 bases from J, with 6 bases in between. The CDR3 here is CASSLWGFYGYTF. CDR3 nucleotide sequence: TGTGCCAGCAGTTTATGGGGGTTCTATGGCTACACCTTC.

J is TRBJ1-2 and V is TRBV7-6, with D perhaps matching TRBD1 (6 bases). The CDR3 extends over 16 amino acids. Germline V gene sequence: CDR1 SGHVS, CDR2 FNYEAQ. Trimming removed 6 bases at V and 0 bases at J, with 17 bases between. CDR3 DNA: TGTGCCAGCAGTTTACAGGGAGGGGAACCTAACTATGGCTACACCTTC. Translating gives CASSLQGGEPNYGYTF.